The clone carrying this T cell receptor beta chain was found a few times. The data were taken from a study of patients and donors after allogeneic stem cell transplantation. This CDR3 is 14 amino acids long. V lost 4 bases and J 1 base, leaving 13 bases between the germline ends. Germline V gives CDR1 SQVTM, CDR2 ANQGSEA. TCRdb ran MiXCR on the RT-PCR reads and lists one entry per CDR3 protein. The profile shows some 880,000 distinct CDR3 sequences, roughly 18% of them singletons. The chain uses TRBV29-1 and TRBJ1-1; no firm D call. The TCR sequence derives from a human donor who was either an allogeneic HSCT recipient or a stem cell or donor lymphocyte infusion donor (not recorded which). It is not recorded whose cells these are; they may come from a transplant donor. Input material: blood, either unsorted or a sorted T cell fraction (not recorded which). The CDR3 DNA reads TGCAGCGTTGGATTTCAGGTACCGAACACTGAAGCTTTCTTT. It specifies CSVGFQVPNTEAFF.